This TCR beta chain was sequenced for a study of shared clonotypes between healthy human individuals. About the research overall: The donor pool was made up of a couple of women and a few men aged 18 to 49.

The V and J ends lost 6 bases and 7 bases respectively, with 22 bases between them. This CDR3 region has 16 residues. Looked up from germline, CDR1 is SGDLS and CDR2 is YYNGEE. The repertoire was sequenced with immunoSEQ multiplex PCR; TCRdb's copy has only in-frame clones and lacks some. The data hold roughly 600,000 clones, with 95% to 98% observed a single time. As concerns this clone: The antigen remains unidentified.

Study-level results: Across several donors, naive CD4 shared roughly 5.1%, naive CD8 around 4%, memory CD4 2.3%, memory CD8 roughly 0.37%. Naive subsets generally exceeded memory subsets in estimated richness.

The naive CD8 population came from CD45RO-negative cells selected for CCR7, without terminally differentiated effector memory CD45RA+ cells. The sample consisted of naive CD8+ T cells sorted from blood. The genes are TRBV9 and TRBJ2-2; no firm D call. The clonotype comes from a man aged 30 to 45 in good health. CDR3 nucleotide sequence: TGTGCCAGCACCGAGATTGGCGGTCCTGAAGGCGGGGAGCTGTTTTTT. It encodes CASTEIGGPEGGELFF.